This TCR beta chain was recovered during a study of T cells in Graves' hyperthyroidism and ophthalmopathy. V was clipped by 5 bases and J by 2 bases, with 14 bases between them. The CDR3 covers 15 residues. Germline V lookup: CDR1 SGHTA, CDR2 FQGTGA. RNA transcripts were the template for amplifying TCR beta CDR3 regions. The HTBI set primed first-round TCR CDR3 RT-PCR. TCRdb independently ran MiXCR on the multiplex PCR reads; one entry per CDR3 protein. Here the sample spans some 440,000 distinct CDR3 sequences, 15% to 19% being singletons. This clonotype was picked up many times. The sequence derives from a woman younger than 35 with Graves' hyperthyroidism. The chain is built from TRBV7-3 and TRBJ2-3; tentative D call: TRBD2 (5 bases). Sequenced input: blood. CDR3 bases: TGTGCCAGCAGCAAATCGGAGGCGATCACAGATACGCAGTATTTT. Protein: CASSKSEAITDTQYF.